This TCR beta chain was sequenced for a study of cytomegalovirus exposure and HLA in healthy donors. The PCR was carried out with 60 Vbeta primers and 13 Jbeta primers. The method was immunoSEQ multiplex PCR; TCRdb's version includes in-frame clones alone and lacks a portion of them. The data show some 150,000 clones, about 78% seen once. CDR3 length: 13 amino acids. V lost 6 bases and J lost 8, with 14 bases in between. Germline assignment: CDR1 LNHDA and CDR2 SQIVND (reference sequence). The J gene is TRBJ2-1, the V gene TRBV19, with TRBD2 as a possible D gene (7 bases). The sequenced material came from PBMCs. The clonotype originates from a man aged 45-60 years in good health and CMV-seropositive. Here the CDR3 reads CASRRGALDEQFF. CDR3 nucleotide sequence: TGTGCCAGTAGACGGGGGGCTTTGGATGAGCAGTTCTTC.